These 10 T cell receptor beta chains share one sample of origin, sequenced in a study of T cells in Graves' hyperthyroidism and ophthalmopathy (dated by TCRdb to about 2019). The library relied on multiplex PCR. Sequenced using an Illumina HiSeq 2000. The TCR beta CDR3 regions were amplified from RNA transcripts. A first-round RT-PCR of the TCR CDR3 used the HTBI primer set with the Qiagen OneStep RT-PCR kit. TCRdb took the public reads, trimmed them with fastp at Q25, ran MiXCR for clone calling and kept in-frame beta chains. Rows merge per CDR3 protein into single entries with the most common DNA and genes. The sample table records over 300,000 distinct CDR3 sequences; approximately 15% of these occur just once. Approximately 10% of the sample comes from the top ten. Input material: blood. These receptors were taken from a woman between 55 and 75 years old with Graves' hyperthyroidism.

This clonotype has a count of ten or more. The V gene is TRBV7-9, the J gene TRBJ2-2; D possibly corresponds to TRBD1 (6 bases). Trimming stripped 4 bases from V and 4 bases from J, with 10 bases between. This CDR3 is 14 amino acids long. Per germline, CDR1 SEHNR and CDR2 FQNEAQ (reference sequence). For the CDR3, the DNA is TGTGCCAGCAGCTGGACAGTCTCCACCGGGGAGCTGTTTTTT. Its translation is CASSWTVSTGELFF.

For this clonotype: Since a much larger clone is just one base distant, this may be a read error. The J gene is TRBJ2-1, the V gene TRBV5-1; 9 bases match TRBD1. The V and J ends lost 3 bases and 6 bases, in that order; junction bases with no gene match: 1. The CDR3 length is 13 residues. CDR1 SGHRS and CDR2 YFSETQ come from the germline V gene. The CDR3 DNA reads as TGCGCCAGCAGCTGGGGACAGGGCAATGAGCAGTTCTTC. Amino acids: CASSWGQGNEQFF.

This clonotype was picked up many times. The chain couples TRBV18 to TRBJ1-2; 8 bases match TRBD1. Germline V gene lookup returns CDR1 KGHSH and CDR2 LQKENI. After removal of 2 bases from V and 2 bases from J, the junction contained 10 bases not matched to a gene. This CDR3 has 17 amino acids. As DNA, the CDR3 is TGTGCCAGCTCACCATCCGTGACAGGGGCGCTGAACTATGGCTACACCTTC. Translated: CASSPSVTGALNYGYTF.

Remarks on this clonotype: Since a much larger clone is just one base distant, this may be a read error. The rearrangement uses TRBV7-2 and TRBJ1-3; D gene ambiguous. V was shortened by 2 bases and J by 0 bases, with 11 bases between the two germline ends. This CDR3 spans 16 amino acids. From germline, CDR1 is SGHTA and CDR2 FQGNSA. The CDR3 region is CASSLWPVASGNTIYF. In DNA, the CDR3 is TGTGCCAGCAGCTTATGGCCAGTCGCCTCTGGAAACACCATATATTTT. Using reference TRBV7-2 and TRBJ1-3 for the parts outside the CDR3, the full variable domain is GAGVSQSPSNKVTEKGKDVELRCDPISGHTALYWYRQSLGQGLEFLIYFQGNSAPDKSGLPSDRFSAERTGGSVSTLTIQRTQQEDSAVYLCASSLWPVASGNTIYFGEGSWLTVV.

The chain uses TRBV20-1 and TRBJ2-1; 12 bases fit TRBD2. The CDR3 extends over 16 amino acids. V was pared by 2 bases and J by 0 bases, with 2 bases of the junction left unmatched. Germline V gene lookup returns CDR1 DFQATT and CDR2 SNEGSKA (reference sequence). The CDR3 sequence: CSARRTSGTSYNEQFF. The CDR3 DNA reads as TGCAGTGCTAGACGGACTAGCGGGACCTCCTACAATGAGCAGTTCTTC.

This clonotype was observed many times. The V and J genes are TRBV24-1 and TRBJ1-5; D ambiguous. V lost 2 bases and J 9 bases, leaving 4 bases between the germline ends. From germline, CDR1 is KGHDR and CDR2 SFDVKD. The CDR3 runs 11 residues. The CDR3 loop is CATSDSGPQHF. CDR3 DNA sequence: TGTGCCACCAGTGATTCCGGGCCCCAGCATTTT.

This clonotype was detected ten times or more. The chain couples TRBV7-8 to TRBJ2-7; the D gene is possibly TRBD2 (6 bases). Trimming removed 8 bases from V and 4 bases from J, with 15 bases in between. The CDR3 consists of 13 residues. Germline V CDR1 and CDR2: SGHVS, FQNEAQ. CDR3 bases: TGTGCCAGCGGGCGGGATGGGTCGTACGAGCAGTACTTC. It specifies CASGRDGSYEQYF. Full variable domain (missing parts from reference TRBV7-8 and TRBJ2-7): GAGVSQSPRYKVAKRGQDVALRCDPISGHVSLFWYQQALGQGPEFLTYFQNEAQLDKSGLPSDRFFAERPEGSVSTLKIQRTQQEDSAVYLCASGRDGSYEQYFGPGTRLTVT.

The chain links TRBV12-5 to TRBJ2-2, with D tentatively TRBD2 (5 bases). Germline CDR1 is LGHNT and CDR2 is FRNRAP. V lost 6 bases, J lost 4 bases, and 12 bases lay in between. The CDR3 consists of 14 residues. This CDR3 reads CASGIARVTGELFF. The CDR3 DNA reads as TGTGCTAGTGGGATAGCGAGAGTCACCGGGGAGCTGTTTTTT.

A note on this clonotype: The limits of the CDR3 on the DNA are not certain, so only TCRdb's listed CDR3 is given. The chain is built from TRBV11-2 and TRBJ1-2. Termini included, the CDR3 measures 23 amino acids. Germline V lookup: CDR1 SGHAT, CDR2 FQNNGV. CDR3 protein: CASSLENSPIAEQYFGPAGSYTF.

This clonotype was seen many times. The CDR3 coding sequence is TGTGCCAGCAGTTTTGTGAGCAGGGGCACAGATACGCAGTATTTT. Its protein is CASSFVSRGTDTQYF. V gene TRBV28 combines with J gene TRBJ2-3, with D perhaps TRBD1 (5 bases). The CDR3 length is 15 residues. The ends were cut back, 3 bases at V and 1 base at J, with 11 bases in the middle. Germline lookup yields CDR1 MDHEN and CDR2 SYDVKM.